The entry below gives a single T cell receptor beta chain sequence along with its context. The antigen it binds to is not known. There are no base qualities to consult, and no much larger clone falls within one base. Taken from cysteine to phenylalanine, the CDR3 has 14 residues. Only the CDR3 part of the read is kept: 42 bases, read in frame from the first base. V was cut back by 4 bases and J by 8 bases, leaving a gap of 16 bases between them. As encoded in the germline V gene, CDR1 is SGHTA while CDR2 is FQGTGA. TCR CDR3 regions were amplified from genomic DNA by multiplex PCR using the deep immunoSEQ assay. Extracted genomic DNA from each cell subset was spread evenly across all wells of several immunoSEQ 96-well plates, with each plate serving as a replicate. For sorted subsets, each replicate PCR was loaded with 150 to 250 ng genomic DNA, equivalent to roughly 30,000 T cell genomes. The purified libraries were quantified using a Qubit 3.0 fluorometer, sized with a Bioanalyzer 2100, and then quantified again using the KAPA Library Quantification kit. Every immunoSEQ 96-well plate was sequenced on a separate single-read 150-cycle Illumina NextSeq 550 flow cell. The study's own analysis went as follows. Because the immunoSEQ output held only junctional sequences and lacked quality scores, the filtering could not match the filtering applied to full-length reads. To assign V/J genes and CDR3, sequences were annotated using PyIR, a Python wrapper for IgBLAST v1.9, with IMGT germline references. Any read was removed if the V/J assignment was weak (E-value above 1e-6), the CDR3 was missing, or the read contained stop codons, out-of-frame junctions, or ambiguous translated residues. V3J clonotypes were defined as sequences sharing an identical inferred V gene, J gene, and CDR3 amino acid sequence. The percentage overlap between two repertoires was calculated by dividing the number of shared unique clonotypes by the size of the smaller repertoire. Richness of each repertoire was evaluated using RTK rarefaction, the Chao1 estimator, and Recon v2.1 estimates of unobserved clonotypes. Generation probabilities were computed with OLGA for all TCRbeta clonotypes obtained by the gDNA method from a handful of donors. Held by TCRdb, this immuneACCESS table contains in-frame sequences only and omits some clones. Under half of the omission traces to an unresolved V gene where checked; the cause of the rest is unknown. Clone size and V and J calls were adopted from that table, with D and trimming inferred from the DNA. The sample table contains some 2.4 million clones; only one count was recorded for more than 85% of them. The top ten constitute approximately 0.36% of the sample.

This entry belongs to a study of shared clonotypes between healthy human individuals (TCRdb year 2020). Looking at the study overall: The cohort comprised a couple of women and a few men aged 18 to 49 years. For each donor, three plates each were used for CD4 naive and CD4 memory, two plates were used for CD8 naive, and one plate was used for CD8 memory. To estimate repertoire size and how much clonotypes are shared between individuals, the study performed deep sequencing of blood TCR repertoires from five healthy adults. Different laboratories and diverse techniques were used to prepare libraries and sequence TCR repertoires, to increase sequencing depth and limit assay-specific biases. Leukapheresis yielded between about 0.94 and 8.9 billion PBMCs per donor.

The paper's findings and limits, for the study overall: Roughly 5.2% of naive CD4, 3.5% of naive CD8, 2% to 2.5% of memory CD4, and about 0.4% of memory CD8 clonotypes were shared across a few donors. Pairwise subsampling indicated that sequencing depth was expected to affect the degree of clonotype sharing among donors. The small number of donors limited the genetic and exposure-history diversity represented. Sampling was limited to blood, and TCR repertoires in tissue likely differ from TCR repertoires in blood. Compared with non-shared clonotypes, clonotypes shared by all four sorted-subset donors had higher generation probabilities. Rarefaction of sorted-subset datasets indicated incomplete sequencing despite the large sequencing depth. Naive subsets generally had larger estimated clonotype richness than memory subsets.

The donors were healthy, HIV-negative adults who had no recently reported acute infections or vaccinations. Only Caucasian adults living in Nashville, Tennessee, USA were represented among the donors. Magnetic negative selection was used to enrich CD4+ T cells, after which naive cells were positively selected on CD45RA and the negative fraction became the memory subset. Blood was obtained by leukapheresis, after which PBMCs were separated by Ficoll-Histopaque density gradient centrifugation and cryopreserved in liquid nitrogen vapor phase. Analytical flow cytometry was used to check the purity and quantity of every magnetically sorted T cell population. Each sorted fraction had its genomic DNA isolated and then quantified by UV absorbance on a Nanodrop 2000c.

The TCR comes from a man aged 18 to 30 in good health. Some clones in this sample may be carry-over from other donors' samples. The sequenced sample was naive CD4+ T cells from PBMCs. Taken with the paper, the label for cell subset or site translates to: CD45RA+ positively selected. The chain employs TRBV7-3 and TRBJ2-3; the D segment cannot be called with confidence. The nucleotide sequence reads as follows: TGTGCCAGCAGCTCCAGATCGGAAAGAGGTACGCAGTATTTT. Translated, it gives CASSSRSERGTQYF.